A single T cell receptor (beta chain) is shown here with its context. From the 5' RACE reads, TCRdb called clonotypes with MiXCR, one entry per CDR3 protein. The table shows under 450,000 distinct CDR3 sequences, with more than 20% occurring only once. This sample is drawn from a study of CD8 T cells in ankylosing spondylitis. This CDR3 region has 17 residues. CDR1 SGHRS and CDR2 YFSETQ come from the germline V gene. J was trimmed by 5 bases and V by 3 bases; bases with no gene match: 13. The sequence derives from a male donor with ankylosing spondylitis or in good health (not recorded which). The sequencing input was blood, either unsorted or a sorted T cell fraction (not recorded which). This chain joins TRBV5-1 and TRBJ2-2; TRBD1 matches at 7 bases. The CDR3 region has the DNA TGCGCCAGCAGCTCCGACAGGGTCGCAACAGTGACCGGGGAGCTGTTTTTT. This gives the protein CASSSDRVATVTGELFF.